This TCR beta chain was sequenced in a study of T-cell reconstitution after alpha-beta-depleted transplantation in children. Unique molecular identifiers were used to barcode this TCRbeta library. TCRdb recomputed calls from the PCR reads with MiXCR, one row per CDR3 protein. The sample has 540,000 or so distinct CDR3 sequences; about 21% are singletons. Trimming took 0 bases from V and 7 from J, leaving 10 bases between them. The CDR3 is 13 residues long. CDR1 and CDR2 (germline): SGHVS, FQNEAQ. Study findings and constraints: T-cell numbers and diversity, one year after transplant, stemmed largely from T cells that were newly produced. There were some patients whose high TCRbeta diversity at day 60 came from surviving recipient T cells and thymic progenitors. In patients about two months after transplant, alpha-beta T cells reportedly arose from several hundred expanded graft clones.

Notes on this clonotype: The antigen is undetermined.

This material consisted of PBMCs, mostly from graft donor cells, taken 360 days after TCRalphabeta/CD19-depleted stem cell transplant. This rearrangement joins TRBV7-8 to TRBJ2-7; D unclear. The TCR comes from a boy under two years old who had a stem cell transplant for acute myeloid leukemia, so the T cells may come from the graft donor. The DNA for the CDR3 is TGTGCCAGCAGCTTAGCGGGGTTTTGGGAGCAGTACGTC. Translation gives CASSLAGFWEQYV.